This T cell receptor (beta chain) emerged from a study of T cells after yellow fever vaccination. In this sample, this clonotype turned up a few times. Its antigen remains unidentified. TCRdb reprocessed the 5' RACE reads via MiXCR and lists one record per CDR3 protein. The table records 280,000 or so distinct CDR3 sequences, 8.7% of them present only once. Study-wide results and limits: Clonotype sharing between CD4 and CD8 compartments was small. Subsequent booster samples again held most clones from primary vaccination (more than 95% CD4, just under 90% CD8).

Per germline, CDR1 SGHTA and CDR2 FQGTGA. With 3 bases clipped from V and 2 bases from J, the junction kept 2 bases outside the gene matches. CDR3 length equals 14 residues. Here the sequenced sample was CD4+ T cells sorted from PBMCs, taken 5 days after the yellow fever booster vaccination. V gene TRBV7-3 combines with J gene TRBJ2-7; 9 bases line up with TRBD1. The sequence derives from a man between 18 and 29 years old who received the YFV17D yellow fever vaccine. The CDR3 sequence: CASSFRDRAYEQYF. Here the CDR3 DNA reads TGTGCCAGCAGCTTTAGGGACAGGGCCTACGAGCAGTACTTC. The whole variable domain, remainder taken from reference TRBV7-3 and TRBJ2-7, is GAGVSQTPSNKVTEKGKYVELRCDPISGHTALYWYRQSLGQGPEFLIYFQGTGAADDSGLPNDRFFAVRPEGSVSTLKIQRTERGDSAVYLCASSFRDRAYEQYFGPGTRLTVT.